These T cell receptor beta chains were read from a single sample in a study of CD8 T cells in ankylosing spondylitis. TCRdb independently ran MiXCR on the 5' RACE reads; one entry per CDR3 protein. The sample consists of about 220,000 distinct CDR3 sequences, roughly a tenth of them appearing once. What was sequenced was blood, either unsorted or a sorted T cell fraction (not recorded which). The source of these receptors is a male donor with ankylosing spondylitis or in good health (not recorded which). The CDR3 runs from the conserved cysteine through the conserved F or W. Each record gives: V gene, clone size, J gene, D gene, CDR3 protein, CDR3 DNA. D genes are given only for firm matches. Some rows mark clone size as missing; the rest say once, few, many or name a class of expanded clone.

TRBV5-1	many	TRBJ2-3	TRBD2	CASSLTSGGRTDTQYF	TGCGCCAGCAGCTTGACTAGCGGGGGACGCACAGATACGCAGTATTTT
TRBV5-6	.	TRBJ2-7	.	CAMGAGLLRFATYEQYF	TGTGCCATGGGCGCGGGGCTCCTCCGCTTCGCAACCTACGAGCAGTACTTC
TRBV12-3/TRBV12-4	many	TRBJ2-5	.	CASSSKYRYQETQYF	TGTGCCAGCAGTTCCAAGTATAGGTACCAAGAGACCCAGTACTTC
TRBV12-3/TRBV12-4	many	TRBJ2-6	TRBD2	CASSPTSAGANVLTF	TGTGCCAGCAGTCCGACTAGCGCTGGGGCCAACGTCCTGACTTTC
TRBV9	few	TRBJ1-1	.	CASSVEQNTEAFF	TGTGCCAGCAGCGTAGAACAAAACACTGAAGCTTTCTTT
TRBV12-3/TRBV12-4	.	TRBJ1-2	.	CASTRYLPWTSNDYGYTF	TGTGCCTCCACCCGGTACTTACCATGGACAAGTAACGACTATGGCTACACCTTC
TRBV5-6	once	TRBJ1-5	.	CASSSGTGNSNQPQHF	TGTGCCAGCAGCTCCGGAACTGGGAATAGCAATCAGCCCCAGCATTTT
TRBV5-6	.	TRBJ2-1	TRBD2	CASSFPSGGADEQFF	TGTGCCAGCAGCTTCCCTAGCGGGGGGGCGGATGAGCAGTTCTTC
TRBV24-1	few	TRBJ2-1	.	CATSETGGIDEQFF	TGTGCCACCAGTGAGACCGGAGGGATCGATGAGCAGTTCTTC
TRBV28	many	TRBJ2-7	TRBD1	CASSVNRGSDEQYF	TGTGCCAGCAGTGTCAACAGGGGCAGTGACGAGCAGTACTTC
TRBV9	many	TRBJ2-3	.	CASSEVEVSTDTQYF	TGTGCCAGCAGCGAGGTGGAAGTCAGCACAGATACGCAGTATTTT
TRBV5-1	many	TRBJ2-4	.	CASSFGDNGGIQYF	TGCGCCAGCAGCTTCGGGGACAATGGAGGCATTCAGTACTTC
TRBV5-4	few	TRBJ2-3	TRBD1	CASSYPGQSTDTQYF	TGTGCCAGCAGCTACCCGGGACAGAGCACAGATACGCAGTATTTT
TRBV20-1	many	TRBJ2-3	TRBD2	CSAFSGGLTDTQYF	TGCAGTGCTTTTAGCGGGGGCCTCACAGATACGCAGTATTTT
TRBV20-1	.	TRBJ2-1	.	CSARVSAYEQFF	TGCAGTGCTAGAGTTAGCGCGTACGAGCAGTTCTTC
TRBV6-1	.	TRBJ1-2	.	CATEGIRHGYTF	TGTGCCACCGAGGGAATTCGACATGGCTACACCTTC
TRBV2	many	TRBJ2-7	TRBD2	CASRLDQGGLAGKNF	TGTGCCAGCCGACTGGACCAGGGGGGACTAGCGGGGAAAAATTTC
TRBV6-1	many	TRBJ1-5	TRBD1	CASSRTGVGSQPQHF	TGTGCCAGCAGTAGGACAGGGGTCGGGAGTCAGCCCCAGCATTTT
TRBV5-1	many	TRBJ2-3	.	CASSLGLGTDTQYF	TGCGCCAGCAGCTTGGGACTAGGCACAGATACGCAGTATTTT
TRBV24-1	many	TRBJ1-5	.	CATSDRAGPPGNQPQHF	TGTGCCACCAGTGATAGGGCAGGGCCCCCAGGCAATCAGCCCCAGCATTTT
TRBV27	many	TRBJ2-7	.	CASSLSRRNEQYF	TGTGCCAGCAGTTTATCGAGAAGGAACGAGCAGTACTTC
TRBV5-1	many	TRBJ1-6	TRBD1	CASSPGTGGSSYNSPLHF	TGCGCCAGCAGCCCGGGGACAGGGGGCAGCTCCTATAATTCACCCCTCCACTTT
TRBV29-1	many	TRBJ1-2	.	CSVTTLSTNYGYTF	TGCAGCGTCACGACCCTCTCTACTAACTATGGCTACACCTTC
TRBV29-1	.	TRBJ1-2	TRBD1	CSVDLGPGQNYGYTF	TGCAGCGTCGATCTCGGACCGGGACAGAACTATGGCTACACCTTC
TRBV5-6	.	TRBJ2-5	TRBD2	CASSFLGGAEETQYF	TGTGCCAGCAGCTTCCTCGGGGGGGCGGAAGAGACCCAGTACTTC
TRBV28	.	TRBJ1-5	.	CASREGVLSNQPQHF	TGTGCCAGCAGAGAGGGGGTCCTGAGCAATCAGCCCCAGCATTTT
TRBV11-2	.	TRBJ2-1	TRBD2	CASSPRGGGFNEQFF	TGTGCCAGCAGCCCGCGCGGGGGGGGATTCAACGAGCAGTTCTTC
TRBV5-1	many	TRBJ1-1	.	CASSLSFTTGTEAFF	TGCGCCAGCAGCTTGTCATTCACCACGGGCACTGAAGCTTTCTTT
TRBV7-2	.	TRBJ2-5	.	CASSLGGRETQYF	TGTGCCAGCAGCTTAGGTGGTCGTGAGACCCAGTACTTC
TRBV27	many	TRBJ2-2	.	CASSLGSPANTGELFF	TGTGCCAGCAGTTTAGGTAGTCCAGCGAACACCGGGGAGCTGTTTTTT